The 2 T cell receptor beta chains below were found in one sample sequenced in a study of technical replicates of blood from a handful of donors. The table came from immunoSEQ multiplex PCR; TCRdb's copy has only in-frame clones and leaves some out. This sample has around 78,000 clones, with roughly 94% found just once. Sequencing used T cells isolated from PBMCs. All receptors come from a human donor in good health.

The chain has TRBV12-5 and TRBJ2-1; 9 bases are shared with TRBD2. The CDR3 runs to 17 residues. The germline CDR1 and CDR2 sequences are LGHNT and FRNRAP. V was pared by 1 base and J by 3 bases, with 7 bases of the junction left unmatched. The CDR3 nucleotides read TGTGCTAGTGGTTTGGGGACTAGCGAGTTTAACTACAATGAGCAGTTCTTC. Its protein is CASGLGTSEFNYNEQFF.

The J gene is TRBJ2-7, the V gene TRBV29-1; TRBD2 matches at 7 bases. Germline V lookup: CDR1 SQVTM, CDR2 ANQGSEA. The CDR3 totals 16 residues. The V gene end was trimmed by 1 base and the J gene end by 4 bases; junction bases not matched to a gene: 13. The CDR3 DNA reads as TGCAGCGTTGAAGTACCGACGGGGGGAGCGGAGTACGAGCAGTACTTC. Amino acid sequence: CSVEVPTGGAEYEQYF.